The source of this TCR beta chain is a study of blood T cell repertoires in COVID-19. This table comes from immunoSEQ multiplex PCR, and its TCRdb copy is limited to in-frame clones, with some not included. The sample consists of about 39,000 clones, 85% to 95% of them appearing once. This CDR3 contains 17 residues. From germline, CDR1 is SGHVS and CDR2 FNYEAQ. V was shortened by 4 bases and J by 5 bases, with 18 bases between the two germline ends. The clonotype comes from a human donor with active COVID-19. The donor label of this sample is uncertain. This chain uses TRBV7-6 with TRBJ1-6; TRBD1 might be the D (6 bases). Material: peripheral blood. The chain's CDR3 is CASSSVIQGRHNSPLHF. The DNA of the CDR3 is TGTGCCAGCAGCTCAGTAATACAGGGCCGTCATAATTCACCCCTCCACTTT.